The clone carrying this T cell receptor (beta chain) was observed many times. Its specificity is not known. TCRdb re-called the RT-PCR reads through MiXCR, storing one row per CDR3 protein. Of 160,000 or so distinct CDR3 sequences in the sample, approximately 11% were seen once. The sample comes from a study of response to subunit inactivated influenza vaccine. Study-level points and caveats: Authors suggested few new T cells are recruited by each seasonal influenza vaccination.

CDR3 length equals 14 residues. The trim removed 6 bases at V and 9 bases at J, leaving 9 bases unmatched. The germline CDR1 and CDR2 sequences are MDHEN and SYDVKM. The clonotype was recovered from a man over 45 who received an inactivated influenza vaccine. Sequencing was performed on non-naive T cells sorted from PBMCs, taken roughly 6 weeks after vaccination. This chain uses TRBV28 with TRBJ2-1; 9 bases agree with TRBD2. This CDR3 is CASSNRLAAFEQFF. The CDR3 DNA reads TGTGCCAGCAGCAACAGACTAGCGGCCTTTGAGCAGTTCTTC.